The subject of this entry is one T cell receptor beta chain. Its antigen is undetermined. This record comes from a study of cytomegalovirus exposure and HLA in healthy donors. Study outcomes and limitations: Confirmation in vitro established that a few CMV-associated chains were specific for CMV antigens.

Trimming removed 4 bases from V and 0 bases from J, with 12 bases in between. The germline V gene has CDR1 SGHTA and CDR2 FQGTGA. The CDR3 totals 16 residues. Produced via immunoSEQ multiplex PCR; TCRdb's table is partial and in-frame only. The table has about 75,000 clones, around 85% seen once. The sequence came from a man under 40 in good health and CMV-seronegative. The specimen sequenced was PBMCs. This sequence joins TRBV7-3 and TRBJ2-2; TRBD1 is a possible D gene (8 bases). The CDR3 nucleotides are TGTGCCAGCAGCTGGGGGGGACAGGCGAACACCGGGGAGCTGTTTTTT. Protein: CASSWGGQANTGELFF.